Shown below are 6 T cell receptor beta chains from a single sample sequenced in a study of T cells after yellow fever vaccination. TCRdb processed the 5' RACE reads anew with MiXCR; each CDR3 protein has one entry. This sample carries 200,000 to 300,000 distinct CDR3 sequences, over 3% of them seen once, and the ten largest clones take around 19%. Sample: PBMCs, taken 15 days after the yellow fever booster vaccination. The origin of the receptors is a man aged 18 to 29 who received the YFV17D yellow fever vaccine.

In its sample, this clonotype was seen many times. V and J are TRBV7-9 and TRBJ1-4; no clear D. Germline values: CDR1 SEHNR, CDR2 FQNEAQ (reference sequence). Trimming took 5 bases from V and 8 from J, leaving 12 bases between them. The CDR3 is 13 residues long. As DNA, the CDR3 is TGTGCCAGCAGCAAGACCCCCTGGGAAAAACTGTTTTTT. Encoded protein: CASSKTPWEKLFF.

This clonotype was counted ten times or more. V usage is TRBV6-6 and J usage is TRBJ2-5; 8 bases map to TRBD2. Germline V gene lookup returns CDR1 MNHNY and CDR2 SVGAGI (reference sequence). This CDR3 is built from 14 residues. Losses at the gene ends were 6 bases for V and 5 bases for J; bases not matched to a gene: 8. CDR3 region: CASSVAGGGETQYF. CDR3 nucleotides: TGTGCCAGCAGCGTGGCGGGGGGCGGCGAGACCCAGTACTTC.

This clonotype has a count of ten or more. CDR3 sequence: CASSSGTPNTGELFF. In DNA, the CDR3 is TGCGCCAGCAGCTCCGGGACACCGAACACCGGGGAGCTGTTTTTT. The chain has TRBV5-1 and TRBJ2-2; TRBD1 is a possible D gene (6 bases). The CDR3 runs 15 residues. Trimming took 3 bases from V and 0 from J, leaving 9 bases between them. CDR1 and CDR2 from the germline V gene are SGHRS and YFSETQ.

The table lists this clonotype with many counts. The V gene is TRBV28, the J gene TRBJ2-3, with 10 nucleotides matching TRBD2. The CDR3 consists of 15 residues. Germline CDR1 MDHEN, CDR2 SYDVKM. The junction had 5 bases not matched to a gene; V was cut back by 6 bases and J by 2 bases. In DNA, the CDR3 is TGTGCCAGCAGGAAAGCGGGGGGGCACACAGATACGCAGTATTTT. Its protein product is CASRKAGGHTDTQYF.

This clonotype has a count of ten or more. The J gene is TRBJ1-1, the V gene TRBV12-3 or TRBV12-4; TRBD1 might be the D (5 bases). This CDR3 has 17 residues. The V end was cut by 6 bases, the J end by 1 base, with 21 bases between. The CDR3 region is CASSWTLETPSNTEAFF. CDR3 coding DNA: TGTGCCAGCAGCTGGACACTCGAAACTCCGTCGAACACTGAAGCTTTCTTT.

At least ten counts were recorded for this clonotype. The CDR3 protein is CASSEGDQPQHF. The CDR3 DNA sequence: TGCGCCAGCAGTGAGGGGGATCAGCCCCAGCATTTT. The rearrangement joins TRBV10-2 to TRBJ1-5; D remains unclear. In germline, CDR1 is WSHSY, CDR2 SAAADI. Trimming took 2 bases from V and 5 from J, leaving 4 bases between them. CDR3 length equals 12 residues.